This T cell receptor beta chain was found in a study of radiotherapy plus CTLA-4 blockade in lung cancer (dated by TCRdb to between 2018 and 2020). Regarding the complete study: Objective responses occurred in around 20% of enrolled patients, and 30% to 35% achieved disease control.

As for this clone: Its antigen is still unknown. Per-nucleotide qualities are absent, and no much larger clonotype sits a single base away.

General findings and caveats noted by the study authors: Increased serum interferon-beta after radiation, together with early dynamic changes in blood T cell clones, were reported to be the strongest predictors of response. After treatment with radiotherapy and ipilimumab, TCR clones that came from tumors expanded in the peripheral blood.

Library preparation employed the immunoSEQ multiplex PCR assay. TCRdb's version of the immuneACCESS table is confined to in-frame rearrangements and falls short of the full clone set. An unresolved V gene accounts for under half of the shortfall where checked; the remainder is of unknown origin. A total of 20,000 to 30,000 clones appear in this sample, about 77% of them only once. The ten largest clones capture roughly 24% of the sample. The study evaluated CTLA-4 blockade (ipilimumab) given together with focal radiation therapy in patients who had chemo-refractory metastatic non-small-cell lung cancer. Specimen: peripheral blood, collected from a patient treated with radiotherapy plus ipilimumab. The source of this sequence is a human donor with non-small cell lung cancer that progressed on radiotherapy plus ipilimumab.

This receptor carries the CDR3 CASSYPAFF. The DNA reads as follows: TGTGCCAGCAGTTACCCTGCTTTCTTT. The rearranged segments are TRBV6-6 and TRBJ1-1, with no confidently assigned D gene. The CDR3 sequence holds 9 residues, the cysteine and phenylalanine included. The entry retains the CDR3 DNA only, 27 bases that are in frame from base 1. Deletion took 2 bases off V and 11 bases off J, with a span of 3 bases between the germline ends. Looking up the germline V gene (reference sequence) yields CDR1 MNHNY and CDR2 SVGAGI.